These 30 T cell receptor beta chains came from one sample sequenced in a study of OX40 agonist ivuxolimab in advanced cancers. Data came from immunoSEQ multiplex PCR; TCRdb stores just in-frame clones and leaves some out. The table lists roughly 93,000 clones, less than 85% of them singletons. Sequences were derived from CD4+ or CD8+ T cells sorted from blood, sampled in a trial of the OX40 agonist ivuxolimab. These TCRs come from an adult with an advanced solid tumor such as melanoma, head and neck, liver or kidney cancer.

The chain recombines TRBV6-6 with TRBJ2-1; D possibly corresponds to TRBD2 (5 bases). This CDR3 has 15 amino acids. Germline V gene data show CDR1 as MNHNY and CDR2 as SVGAGI (reference sequence). V lost 0 bases to trimming and J lost 4 bases, with 10 bases between them. The CDR3 sequence: CASSYSAGRYNEQFF. The CDR3, as DNA: TGTGCCAGCAGTTACTCGGCGGGTAGATACAATGAGCAGTTCTTC.

This clone appeared a few times. The chain carries TRBV12-5 and TRBJ1-5; D unclear. Trimming cost V 3 bases and J 6 bases, with 6 bases left between them. This CDR3 region has 12 residues. CDR1 and CDR2 from the germline V gene are LGHNT and FRNRAP. In nucleotides, the CDR3 is TGTGCTAGTGGTTTTGTAGCTCAGCCCCAGCATTTT. Its protein is CASGFVAQPQHF.

This CDR3 reads CASRTGTGNYGYTF. The DNA for the CDR3 is TGTGCCAGTAGAACCGGGACAGGGAACTATGGCTACACCTTC. V gene TRBV19 combines with J gene TRBJ1-2; 9 nucleotides agree with TRBD1. Germline values: CDR1 LNHDA, CDR2 SQIVND (reference sequence). With 6 bases clipped from V and 2 bases from J, the junction kept 4 bases outside the gene matches. The CDR3 loop spans 14 amino acids.

This sequence joins TRBV6-6 and TRBJ2-5; a possible D gene is TRBD1 (6 bases). The J call may not be correct, given that the DNA end is closer to TRBJ2-7. CDR3 length equals 12 residues. Germline loops: CDR1 MNHNY, CDR2 SVGAGI (reference sequence). DNA of the CDR3: TGTGCCAGCAGTTACGGGGGCGGCGAGCAGTACTTC. The encoded protein is CASSYGGGEQYF.

The chain recombines TRBV30 with TRBJ1-2; D remains ambiguous. V was shortened by 3 bases and J by 1 base, with 15 bases between the two germline ends. The CDR3 has 15 amino acids. Germline CDR1 is GTSNPN and CDR2 is SVGIG (reference sequence). CDR3 sequence (DNA): TGTGCCTGGAGGGAGGGAACCCCCTTTAACTATGGCTACACCTTC. Protein: CAWREGTPFNYGYTF.

The chain carries TRBV5-1 and TRBJ2-3; D is unresolved. CDR1 and CDR2 (germline): SGHRS, YFSETQ. Trimming removed 0 bases from V and 1 base from J, with 3 bases in between. This CDR3 spans 13 amino acids. CDR3 amino acids: CASSLAGTDTQYF. DNA of the CDR3: TGCGCCAGCAGCTTGGCCGGCACAGATACGCAGTATTTT.

The chain combines TRBV19 with TRBJ1-3; D is possibly TRBD1 (6 bases). Germline V CDR1 and CDR2: LNHDA, SQIVND (reference sequence). V was trimmed by 6 bases and J by 2 bases, leaving 8 bases between them. There are 13 residues in the CDR3. In DNA form, the CDR3 reads TGTGCCAGTAGCCAGGGGCCTGGAAACACCATATATTTT. Its protein is CASSQGPGNTIYF.

The V call is TRBV5-6, the J call TRBJ2-1; 12 bases align to TRBD2. Germline loops: CDR1 SGHDT, CDR2 YYEEEE. With 4 bases clipped from V and 8 bases from J, the junction kept 7 bases outside the gene matches. The length of the CDR3 is 15 residues. The DNA of the CDR3 is TGTGCCAGCAGCGTGCGGACTAGCGGGGTGGATGAGCAGTTCTTC. Protein product: CASSVRTSGVDEQFF.

The chain uses TRBV7-2 and TRBJ2-7, with D perhaps TRBD1 or TRBD2 (5 bases each). The ends were cut back, 3 bases at V and 5 bases at J, with 11 bases in the middle. Germline V lookup: CDR1 SGHTA, CDR2 FQGNSA. This CDR3 comprises 13 residues. The CDR3 here is CASSFLEGNEQYF. CDR3 coding DNA: TGTGCCAGCAGCTTCCTTGAGGGGAACGAGCAGTACTTC. Drawing the rest from reference TRBV7-2 and TRBJ2-7, the complete variable domain is GAGVSQSPSNKVTEKGKDVELRCDPISGHTALYWYRQSLGQGLEFLIYFQGNSAPDKSGLPSDRFSAERTGGSVSTLTIQRTQQEDSAVYLCASSFLEGNEQYFGPGTRLTVT.

J is TRBJ1-2 and V is TRBV29-1, with D maybe TRBD1 (5 bases). V lost 3 bases to trimming and J lost 2 bases, with 13 bases between them. The germline V gene has CDR1 SQVTM and CDR2 ANQGSEA. The CDR3 contains 14 residues. In nucleotides, the CDR3 is TGCAGCGTTGAGCCCAGGGCAAGGAACTATGGCTACACCTTC. It is translated as CSVEPRARNYGYTF.

The chain recombines TRBV23-1 with TRBJ2-1, with D perhaps matching TRBD1 (6 bases). TRBV23-1 is sorted into the ORF group, with uncertain function. Trimming stripped 0 bases from V and 6 bases from J, with 18 bases between. The CDR3 extends over 17 amino acids. CDR3 in DNA: TGCGCCAGCAGTCAATCAGGGGGTACATACCGCTTCAATGAGCAGTTCTTC. Its protein is CASSQSGGTYRFNEQFF.

The J gene is TRBJ1-4, the V gene TRBV7-8; D ambiguous. The CDR3 runs to 15 residues. Germline CDR1 and CDR2: SGHVS and FQNEAQ. V lost 5 bases, J lost 4 bases, and 14 bases lay in between. CDR3 bases: TGTGCCAGCAGCGCTGTCCGGGTCCTTAATGAAAAACTGTTTTTT. It translates to CASSAVRVLNEKLFF.

The chain has TRBV13 and TRBJ2-3; D possibly corresponds to TRBD1 (5 bases). Trimming removed 7 bases from V and 5 bases from J, with 7 bases in between. Germline CDR1 reads PRHDT; CDR2 reads FYEKMQ (reference sequence). This CDR3 comprises 11 residues. The CDR3 loop is CASNRIDTQYF. The CDR3 coding sequence is TGTGCCAGCAACAGGATAGATACGCAGTATTTT.

The CDR3, as DNA: TGTGCCAGCAGAGTAGACAATGAGCAGTTCTTC. It translates to CASRVDNEQFF. The chain has TRBV7-2 and TRBJ2-1; the D is unclear. CDR1 is SGHTA, CDR2 FQGNSA, per germline. This CDR3 spans 11 amino acids. V was pared by 6 bases and J by 5 bases, with 5 bases between.

The chain recombines TRBV5-8 with TRBJ1-2, with 7 bases matching TRBD1. CDR3 length: 13 residues. Germline V lookup: CDR1 SGHTS, CDR2 YDEGEE. V trimming: 3 bases; J trimming: 12 bases; junction bases outside the gene matches: 11. The CDR3 is CASSSTFTGEDTF. Written as DNA, the CDR3 is TGTGCCAGCAGCTCGACTTTCACAGGGGAAGACACCTTC.

This clone was picked up one time. The rearrangement joins TRBV5-1 to TRBJ2-5; 8 positions agree with TRBD1. J was trimmed by 2 bases and V by 5 bases; bases with no gene match: 11. There are 16 residues in the CDR3. CDR1 and CDR2 (germline): SGHRS, YFSETQ. CDR3 amino acids: CASRSGQGGGQETQYF. The CDR3 DNA reads as TGCGCCAGCAGATCTGGACAGGGAGGAGGGCAAGAGACCCAGTACTTC.

This clone was observed a single time. J is TRBJ2-7 and V is TRBV6-6; D assignment may be TRBD1 or TRBD2 (6 bases each). Deletions cut 5 bases from V and 4 bases from J, with 21 bases between. CDR3 length equals 16 residues. The germline CDR1 and CDR2 sequences are MNHNY and SVGAGI (reference sequence). Here the CDR3 reads CASSKQLRGAEYEQYF. CDR3 in DNA: TGTGCCAGCAGTAAACAGCTAAGGGGGGCTGAATACGAGCAGTACTTC.

This clone was detected once. The rearrangement joins TRBV6-4 to TRBJ1-2; 8 bases align to TRBD1. Germline values: CDR1 MRHNA, CDR2 SNTAGT. The CDR3 is 13 residues long. J was trimmed by 5 bases and V by 3 bases; bases with no gene match: 2. As DNA, the CDR3 is TGTGCCAGCAGTGAGACAGGGGAATATGGCTACACCTTC. It is translated as CASSETGEYGYTF.

The chain carries TRBV27 and TRBJ1-4, with 9 bases identical to TRBD1. The CDR3 spans 12 residues. CDR1 MNHEY and CDR2 SMNVEV come from the germline V gene (reference sequence). The V and J ends lost 9 bases and 8 bases, in that order; junction bases with no gene match: 4. DNA for the CDR3: TGTGCCAGGGGACAGGGAGGAGAAAAACTGTTTTTT. This codes for CARGQGGEKLFF.

The chain recombines TRBV7-9 with TRBJ2-7; D may be TRBD2 (6 bases). V lost 2 bases and J lost 6, with 11 bases in between. CDR1 SEHNR and CDR2 FQNEAQ come from the germline V gene (reference sequence). The CDR3 extends over 13 amino acids. CDR3 bases: TGTGCCAGCAGCTTAATGGGGGGTAGCGAGCAGTACTTC. Protein sequence: CASSLMGGSEQYF.

This chain connects TRBV2 to TRBJ1-1; no clear D gene. Germline V gene lookup returns CDR1 SNHLY and CDR2 FYNNEI. Trimming took 11 bases from V and 1 from J, leaving 14 bases between them. The length of the CDR3 is 13 residues. Here the CDR3 reads CACPSDTNTEAFF. CDR3 DNA sequence: TGTGCCTGTCCCTCCGATACGAACACTGAAGCTTTCTTT.

The V call is TRBV7-9, the J call TRBJ1-1; the D is unclear. The CDR3 spans 13 residues. Germline V gene lookup returns CDR1 SEHNR and CDR2 FQNEAQ (reference sequence). V was cut by 2 bases and J by 5 bases, with 9 bases left in between. CDR3 DNA: TGTGCCAGCAGCTTACAGGACCGAACTGAAGCTTTCTTT. Its protein product is CASSLQDRTEAFF.

The rearrangement links TRBV29-1 to TRBJ1-5; 7 bases line up with TRBD1. The trim removed 6 bases at V and 3 bases at J, leaving 8 bases unmatched. Germline CDR1 is SQVTM and CDR2 is ANQGSEA. CDR3 length: 14 residues. Written as DNA, the CDR3 is TGCAGCGTGTCCCAGGGACAGTTCAATCAGCCCCAGCATTTT. Its translation is CSVSQGQFNQPQHF.

The chain couples TRBV2 to TRBJ1-1, with TRBD1 matching 8 bases. The CDR3 loop spans 13 amino acids. V lost 9 bases to trimming and J lost 1 base; unmatched junction nucleotides: 4. CDR1 and CDR2 from the germline V gene are SNHLY and FYNNEI. CDR3 sequence (DNA): TGTGCCAGACCGGGACAGGAGAACACTGAAGCTTTCTTT. Its translation is CARPGQENTEAFF.

This clone is a singleton in its sample. The gene calls are TRBV7-2 and TRBJ2-7; 14 nucleotides agree with TRBD2. CDR1 and CDR2 (germline): SGHTA, FQGNSA. The CDR3 has 16 residues. V lost 2 bases, J lost 6 bases, and 6 bases stayed unmatched. CDR3 sequence (DNA): TGTGCCAGCAGCTTAAGGACTAGCGGGGGGTCAGTCGAGCAGTACTTC. Its protein product is CASSLRTSGGSVEQYF.

The chain carries TRBV27 and TRBJ1-4; tentative D call: TRBD1 (6 bases). The V end was cut by 5 bases, the J end by 2 bases, with 12 bases between. Per germline, CDR1 MNHEY and CDR2 SMNVEV (reference sequence). This CDR3 comprises 15 residues. This chain's CDR3 is CASSTNRATNEKLFF. The CDR3 DNA sequence: TGTGCCAGCAGTACCAACAGGGCGACTAATGAAAAACTGTTTTTT.

The chain has TRBV28 and TRBJ2-1, with D hard to call. This CDR3 contains 13 residues. Germline assignment: CDR1 MDHEN and CDR2 SYDVKM. Trimming stripped 5 bases from V and 12 bases from J, with 17 bases between. The CDR3 is CASSPSKKGRQFF. The DNA of the CDR3 is TGTGCCAGCAGTCCCTCCAAGAAGGGTCGGCAGTTCTTC.

The chain joins TRBV15 to TRBJ2-5; D uncertain. This CDR3 region has 13 residues. Per the germline V gene, CDR1 is LNHNV and CDR2 is YYDKDF (reference sequence). Trimming stripped 9 bases from V and 1 base from J, with 12 bases between. In nucleotides, the CDR3 is TGTGCCACTACCCTGGGCAGCCAAGAGACCCAGTACTTC. It yields the protein CATTLGSQETQYF.

The chain has TRBV19 and TRBJ1-4; D is uncertain. CDR1 and CDR2 from the germline V gene are LNHDA and SQIVND (reference sequence). The germline V and J ends were trimmed by 5 bases and 0 bases, with 13 bases remaining between them. The CDR3 has 16 amino acids. DNA for the CDR3: TGTGCCAGTAGTGCCCGACATAGTGCAACTAATGAAAAACTGTTTTTT. Amino acids: CASSARHSATNEKLFF.

V gene TRBV11-3 combines with J gene TRBJ2-7, with D maybe TRBD1 (6 bases). Between the trimmed V and J ends, which lost 5 bases and 2 bases, there was a span of 10 bases. The CDR3 covers 13 residues. In germline, CDR1 is SGHNT, CDR2 YENEEA. In DNA form, the CDR3 reads TGTGCCAGCAGCCTGTCAGGGGCCTACGAGCAGTACTTC. This gives the protein CASSLSGAYEQYF.